The TCR beta chain under discussion was sequenced for a study of blood T cell repertoires in COVID-19. The table lists this clone with a count of one. Trimming stripped 8 bases from V and 6 bases from J, with 16 bases between. The CDR3 is 13 residues long. Per the germline V gene, CDR1 is PRHDT and CDR2 is FYEKMQ (reference sequence). Here immunoSEQ multiplex PCR was the method, and the copy in TCRdb shows in-frame clones only, minus some. The table records 280,000 or so clones, 80% to 90% of them present only once. V and J are TRBV13 and TRBJ1-1, with unresolved D. The receptor comes from a man between 25 and 39 years old who had recovered from COVID-19. The sample taken for sequencing was PBMCs or T cells enriched from blood (not recorded which). The CDR3 coding sequence is TGTGCCAGCCGGAGGAGCCTTAGGCCTGAAGCTTTCTTT. It encodes CASRRSLRPEAFF.